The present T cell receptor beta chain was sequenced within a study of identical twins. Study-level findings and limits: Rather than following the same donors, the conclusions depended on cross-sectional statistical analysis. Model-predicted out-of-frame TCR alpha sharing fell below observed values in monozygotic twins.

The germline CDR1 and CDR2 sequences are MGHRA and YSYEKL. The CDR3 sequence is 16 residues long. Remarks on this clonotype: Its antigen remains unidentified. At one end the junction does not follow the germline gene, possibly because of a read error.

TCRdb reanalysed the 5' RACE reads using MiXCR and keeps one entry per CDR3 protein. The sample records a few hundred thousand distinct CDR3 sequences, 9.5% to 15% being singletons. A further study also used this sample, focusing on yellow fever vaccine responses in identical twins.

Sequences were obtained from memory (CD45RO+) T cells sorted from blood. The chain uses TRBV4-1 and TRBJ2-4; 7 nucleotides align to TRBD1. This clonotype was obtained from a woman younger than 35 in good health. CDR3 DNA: TGCGCCAGCAGCCAAGTTGTGACAGGGACCAAAAACTTTCAGTACTTC. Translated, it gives CASSQVVTGTKNFQYF.